This record concerns one TCR beta chain sequence. The antigen it binds to is not known. Per-nucleotide qualities are absent, and no much larger clonotype sits a single base away. This sample stems from a study of cytomegalovirus exposure and HLA in healthy donors (TCRdb year 2017). For the wider study: The 500 to 800 repertoires of the first cohort and the 95 to 150 validation repertoires were produced on the same platform, according to a later analysis. High-throughput TCR immunosequencing, statistical association of individual TCRs with disease status, and machine learning were combined to predict cytomegalovirus infection status. The aim of the study was to test whether cataloging public T cell receptors could identify signatures of past pathogen exposure. In addition to the first cohort of around 670 subjects, a separate validation cohort of over 90 different subjects was used. Study-wide conclusions, independent of this receptor: All 120 or so repertoires were used to score co-occurrence in the validation cohort in a later analysis, because that analysis had no HLA typing for the cohort. Subsequent analysis determined that TCRs grouped into clusters in the first cohort also showed a tendency toward co-occurrence across the roughly 110 validation repertoires, and approximately 94% of cluster scores exceeded 0. It was suggested by the authors that the approach could potentially be generalized to other disease states and immunological phenotypes. Most TCR sequences were seen in very few donors, while some public TCRs were found in many individuals. The study listed approximately 160 TCR beta chains as associated with cytomegalovirus. In both the original and validation cohorts, the classifier was reported to diagnose cytomegalovirus status with high specificity and sensitivity. In vitro tests confirmed that a few of the cytomegalovirus-associated TCR beta chains recognize cytomegalovirus antigens.

Donors formed part of the validation cohort, which comprised 120 subjects and was distinct from the first cohort of several hundred subjects. Receptor libraries were prepared by the immunoSEQ multiplex PCR assay. The published analysis was carried out like this. A statistical classification framework was built to diagnose cytomegalovirus status from the catalog of TCR beta chain sequences. What TCRdb holds here is the immuneACCESS table cut down to in-frame rearrangements. Part of the clones is not present; checked against another copy, under half of the missing clones reflect an unresolved V gene, and the others are unexplained. V and J calls and clone size are copied from that table; D and trimming were computed from the DNA. The sample table records 150,000 to 200,000 clones; approximately 96% of these occur just once. More than 0.7% of the sample goes to the ten largest clones. Sequenced material: PBMCs. The clonotype originates from a woman aged 18 to 35 in good health and CMV-seronegative.

The CDR3 region reads CASSLSPSRGRTEAFF. The DNA reads as follows: TGTGCCAGCAGCTTAAGCCCTAGCAGGGGGCGGACTGAAGCTTTCTTT. The V gene is TRBV7-9 and the J gene is TRBJ1-1; TRBD1 lines up with 8 middle nucleotides. From the germline V gene (reference sequence), CDR1 is SEHNR and CDR2 is FQNEAQ. From the cysteine up to the phenylalanine, the CDR3 has a length of 16 residues. Only the CDR3 DNA is retained, 48 bases long and in frame from the first base. Compared with germline, V lacks 2 bases and J lacks 5 bases; bases without a gene match: 10.